This passage covers 14 T cell receptor beta chains from one sample sequenced in a study of low-dose radiotherapy and immunotherapy resistance in tumors (dated 2022 in TCRdb). To make first-strand cDNA, Superscript III was used along with a set of TRAV- and TRBV-specific primers so that both the TCRalpha and TCRbeta chains were covered. TCRs were amplified with Phusion for 20 PCR cycles, with a constant-region primer paired with the adapter attached to the V primers. TCRdb ran its own pipeline on the public reads, namely fastp trimming at Q25 and MiXCR clone calling, and kept in-frame beta chains. CDR3 protein sequences are deduplicated, and each keeps its most common genes and DNA. In this sample the table shows 15,000 to 20,000 distinct CDR3 sequences, approximately 79% of which occur a single time. The ten largest clones represent approximately 10% of the sample. The receptor set was obtained from a human donor with advanced metastatic prostate, ovarian, gallbladder or colorectal cancer (not recorded which). This table probably holds off-target reads from a library built for another chain.

The chain employs TRBV10-2 and TRBJ2-7, with D perhaps matching TRBD1 (5 bases). The CDR3 totals 15 residues. V lost 0 bases and J lost 2, with 11 bases in between. CDR1 is WSHSY, CDR2 SAAADI, per germline. As DNA, the CDR3 is TGCGCCAGCAGTGAGTCGACTCAGGGTCCCTACGAGCAGTACTTC. Protein: CASSESTQGPYEQYF.

This clonotype was observed a handful of times. J is TRBJ2-7 and V is TRBV10-3, with TRBD2 identical over 12 bases. Germline CDR1 reads ENHRY; CDR2 reads SYGVKD. The CDR3 length is 14 residues. J gave up 4 bases and V 5 bases, and 3 bases lay outside the gene matches. CDR3 loop: CAISTGTSGYEQYF. The CDR3 DNA is TGTGCCATCAGTACCGGGACTAGCGGGTACGAGCAGTACTTC.

V gene TRBV28 combines with J gene TRBJ2-7; D remains ambiguous. Germline lookup yields CDR1 MDHEN and CDR2 SYDVKM. V lost 9 bases to trimming and J lost 3 bases, with 15 bases between them. The CDR3 is 13 amino acids. CDR3: CASQRDRYYEQYF. DNA of the CDR3: TGTGCCAGTCAGAGAGATAGGTACTACGAGCAGTACTTC.

This chain links TRBV10-3 with TRBJ2-1, with 8 bases matching TRBD1. The ends lost 6 bases at V and 8 bases at J; junction bases unmatched: 9. CDR3 size: 14 residues. Germline lookup yields CDR1 ENHRY and CDR2 SYGVKD. DNA for the CDR3: TGTGCCATCAGAGAAGACAGGGGAGGAGATGAGCAGTTCTTC. This sequence encodes CAIREDRGGDEQFF.

The chain links TRBV9 to TRBJ2-2; 8 bases align to TRBD2. The CDR3 has 17 residues. V shed 3 bases, J shed 4 bases, and the junction held 11 bases outside the gene matches. Germline V gene lookup returns CDR1 SGDLS and CDR2 YYNGEE. CDR3 nucleotide sequence: TGTGCCAGCAGCGAGTCTGGAGCGGGAGTGTTCACCGGGGAGCTGTTTTTT. It encodes CASSESGAGVFTGELFF. Full variable domain (outside the CDR3, taken from reference TRBV9 and TRBJ2-2): DSGVTQTPKHLITATGQRVTLRCSPRSGDLSVYWYQQSLDQGLQFLIQYYNGEERAKGNILERFSAQQFPDLHSELNLSSLELGDSALYFCASSESGAGVFTGELFFGEGSRLTVL.

The chain uses TRBV6-5 and TRBJ1-4; no reliable D call. V lost 2 bases and J 2 bases, leaving 9 bases between the germline ends. Germline CDR1 and CDR2: MNHEY and SVGAGI. The CDR3 has 15 amino acids. CDR3 sequence reads: CASSYAPGTNEKLFF. The CDR3 coding sequence is TGTGCCAGCAGTTACGCTCCGGGCACTAATGAAAAACTGTTTTTT.

The chain carries TRBV5-1 and TRBJ2-1; D is undetermined. The germline V gene has CDR1 SGHRS and CDR2 YFSETQ. Trimming left V 0 bases short and J 8 bases short, with 3 bases between. The CDR3 is made up of 11 amino acids. This chain's CDR3 is CASSLEYEQFF. CDR3 bases: TGCGCCAGCAGCTTGGAGTATGAGCAGTTCTTC. Looking up the rest from reference TRBV5-1 and TRBJ2-1 gives the full variable domain: KAGVTQTPRYLIKTRGQQVTLSCSPISGHRSVSWYQQTPGQGLQFLFEYFSETQRNKGNFPGRFSGRQFSNSRSEMNVSTLELGDSALYLCASSLEYEQFFGPGTRLTVL.

V and J are TRBV2 and TRBJ2-2; maybe TRBD1 (5 bases). The CDR3 has 13 amino acids. Trimming cost V 7 bases and J 6 bases, with 12 bases left between them. The V gene's germline CDR1 is SNHLY and CDR2 FYNNEI. In DNA, the CDR3 is TGTGCCAGCACCTCCTCCAGGGCCGGGGAGCTGTTTTTT. The encoded protein is CASTSSRAGELFF.

The V and J genes are TRBV2 and TRBJ2-1; no reliable D call. This CDR3 region has 14 residues. V was shortened by 1 base and J by 9 bases, with 13 bases between the two germline ends. Germline CDR1 SNHLY, CDR2 FYNNEI. As DNA, the CDR3 is TGTGCCAGCAGTGAAGTCCGAGGAGAGAGTGAGCAGTTCTTC. Its protein is CASSEVRGESEQFF. The full variable domain, completed using reference TRBV2 and TRBJ2-1, is EPEVTQTPSHQVTQMGQEVILRCVPISNHLYFYWYRQILGQKVEFLVSFYNNEISEKSEIFDDQFSVERPDGSNFTLKIRSTKLEDSAMYFCASSEVRGESEQFFGPGTRLTVL.

The V gene is TRBV24-1, the J gene TRBJ1-2; D may be TRBD1 (5 bases). The V gene lost 4 bases and the J gene lost 2 bases, with 13 bases spanning the gap. There are 15 residues in the CDR3. Germline V gives CDR1 KGHDR, CDR2 SFDVKD. CDR3 DNA: TGTGCCACCAGTGACTCCAGGGTCGTGAACTATGGCTACACCTTC. This sequence encodes CATSDSRVVNYGYTF.

This clonotype was counted between two and nine times. The chain carries TRBV5-5 and TRBJ2-7, with D perhaps TRBD1 or TRBD2 (5 bases each). V lost 3 bases, J lost 2 bases, and 15 bases lay in between. Per germline, CDR1 SGHKS and CDR2 YYEKEE (reference sequence). The CDR3 runs 15 residues. In DNA, the CDR3 is TGTGCCAGCAGCTCTTCCGCCGGGGACCCCTACGAGCAGTACTTC. Amino acid sequence: CASSSSAGDPYEQYF. The complete variable domain, with remaining parts taken from reference TRBV5-5 and TRBJ2-7, reads DAGVTQSPTHLIKTRGQQVTLRCSPISGHKSVSWYQQVLGQGPQFIFQYYEKEERGRGNFPDRFSARQFPNYSSELNVNALLLGDSALYLCASSSSAGDPYEQYFGPGTRLTVT.

Points on this clonotype: An end of the junction differs from the germline gene, which may be a read error. The V call is TRBV6-6, the J call TRBJ1-1, with 11 bases matching TRBD1. The CDR3 consists of 14 residues. The germline CDR1 and CDR2 sequences are MNHNY and SVGAGI (reference sequence). In DNA, the CDR3 is TGTTCCAGCAGGGGGACAGGGGGTAGGACTGAAGCTTTCTTT. It translates to CSSRGTGGRTEAFF.

The CDR3 nucleotides are TGTGCCAGCAGTGAAGGGTTTCGTCAGCCCCAGCATTTT. It translates to CASSEGFRQPQHF. The J gene is TRBJ1-5, the V gene TRBV6-1; D is uncertain. The germline V gene encodes CDR1 MNHNS and CDR2 SASEGT. With 1 base removed from V and 6 bases from J, the gap between germline ends came to 7 bases. The CDR3 has 13 residues.

The chain couples TRBV15 to TRBJ2-7, with a possible D match to TRBD1 (6 bases). The germline V gene has CDR1 LNHNV and CDR2 YYDKDF (reference sequence). V was clipped by 4 bases and J by 5 bases, with 18 bases between them. This CDR3 has 15 amino acids. The CDR3 DNA reads as TGTGCCACCAGCAACTTATACCCTAACAGGGACGAGCAGTACTTC. This encodes CATSNLYPNRDEQYF.